Shown below are 10 T cell receptor beta chains from a single sample sequenced in a study of cytomegalovirus exposure and HLA in healthy donors. Repertoires were generated with immunoSEQ multiplex PCR, while TCRdb's copy carries only in-frame clones and drops some. The sample includes 97,000 or so clones, around 88% seen only once; the top ten take roughly 3.9%. Specimen: PBMCs. The receptor set was obtained from a woman under 40 in good health and CMV-seronegative.

The gene calls are TRBV5-6 and TRBJ2-4; 7 bases map to TRBD2. This CDR3 is built from 14 residues. V lost 0 bases, J lost 3 bases, and 0 bases stayed unmatched. Germline loops: CDR1 SGHDT, CDR2 YYEEEE. In DNA, the CDR3 is TGTGCCAGCAGCTTGGGGGACTACAAAAACATTCAGTACTTC. It translates to CASSLGDYKNIQYF. Drawing the rest from reference TRBV5-6 and TRBJ2-4, the complete variable domain is DAGVTQSPTHLIKTRGQQVTLRCSPKSGHDTVSWYQQALGQGPQFIFQYYEEEERQRGNFPDRFSGHQFPNYSSELNVNALLLGDSALYLCASSLGDYKNIQYFGAGTRLSVL.

This clone has just a few counts. The V gene is TRBV5-1, the J gene TRBJ1-6; the match to TRBD1 covers 7 bases. Trimming cost V 4 bases and J 0 bases; bases outside gene matches: 10. The CDR3 spans 18 residues. Germline values: CDR1 SGHRS, CDR2 YFSETQ. CDR3 sequence (DNA): TGCGCCAGCAGCCCTACGGACAGGTTCAGCTCCTATAATTCACCCCTCCACTTT. Its protein product is CASSPTDRFSSYNSPLHF.

The sample holds one count of this clone. V is TRBV9 and J is TRBJ1-6; D is possibly TRBD1 (6 bases). CDR3 size: 13 residues. The germline gives CDR1 SGDLS, CDR2 YYNGEE. Trimming cost V 3 bases and J 7 bases, with 8 bases left between them. Written as DNA, the CDR3 is TGTGCCAGCAGCGAGGGGGGGAATTCACCCCTCCACTTT. Its translation is CASSEGGNSPLHF.

The CDR3 DNA follows: TGTGCCAGCAGTAGGTTCCGGGACAGGGGGTTAGAGACCCAGTACTTC. Its protein is CASSRFRDRGLETQYF. V is TRBV28 and J is TRBJ2-5, with 11 bases fitting TRBD1. Trimming took 5 bases from V and 4 from J; bases not matched to a gene: 9. From germline, CDR1 is MDHEN and CDR2 SYDVKM. The CDR3 spans 16 residues. The full variable domain, with the rest looked up from reference TRBV28 and TRBJ2-5, is DVKVTQSSRYLVKRTGEKVFLECVQDMDHENMFWYRQDPGLGLRLIYFSYDVKMKEKGDIPEGYSVSREKKERFSLILESASTNQTSMYLCASSRFRDRGLETQYFGPGTRLLVL.

The V and J genes are TRBV29-1 and TRBJ2-1, with 7 bases matching TRBD1. Germline CDR1 SQVTM, CDR2 ANQGSEA. J gave up 9 bases and V 2 bases, and 4 bases lay outside the gene matches. The CDR3 spans 12 residues. The CDR3 nucleotides are TGCAGCGTTGAAAAGGGGGCAATTGAGCAGTTCTTC. It is translated as CSVEKGAIEQFF.

The chain joins TRBV27 to TRBJ1-5; no reliable D call. CDR3 size: 13 residues. Germline CDR1 and CDR2: MNHEY and SMNVEV (reference sequence). V was cut by 2 bases and J by 11 bases, with 13 bases left in between. The CDR3: CASSLTVFGAQHF. The CDR3 nucleotides read TGTGCCAGCAGTTTAACCGTGTTCGGGGCCCAGCATTTT.

V is TRBV9 and J is TRBJ2-3, with TRBD2 matching over 8 bases. Per germline, CDR1 SGDLS and CDR2 YYNGEE. Trimming cost V 3 bases and J 6 bases; bases outside gene matches: 6. The CDR3 has 14 residues. The CDR3 spells CASSAGGRSDTQYF. In DNA, the CDR3 is TGTGCCAGCAGCGCGGGAGGGCGGTCGGATACGCAGTATTTT.

The rearrangement links TRBV5-1 to TRBJ2-3; 16 bases align to TRBD2. This CDR3 has 18 amino acids. V shed 2 bases and J 5 bases; nucleotides not matched to a gene: 8. Germline-derived CDR1 and CDR2 are SGHRS and YFSETQ. In nucleotides, the CDR3 is TGCGCCAGCAGCTTAAGGGGGACTAGCGGGAGGGCCAGAGATACGCAGTATTTT. Its translation is CASSLRGTSGRARDTQYF.

This sequence joins TRBV18 and TRBJ2-7; tentative D call: TRBD2 (6 bases). V lost 1 base and J lost 6, with 19 bases in between. CDR3 length: 16 residues. Germline-derived CDR1 and CDR2 are KGHSH and LQKENI. For the CDR3, the DNA is TGTGCCAGCTCACCACGGTCGGCTACGGGAGTAAGCGAGCAGTACTTC. It is translated as CASSPRSATGVSEQYF.

The chain joins TRBV2 to TRBJ2-3; no clear D gene. The V end was cut by 5 bases, the J end by 4 bases, with 10 bases between. Germline CDR1 reads SNHLY; CDR2 reads FYNNEI. This CDR3 has 13 amino acids. The CDR3: CASSSRQSDTQYF. For the CDR3, the DNA is TGTGCCAGCAGTTCCCGCCAGTCAGATACGCAGTATTTT.